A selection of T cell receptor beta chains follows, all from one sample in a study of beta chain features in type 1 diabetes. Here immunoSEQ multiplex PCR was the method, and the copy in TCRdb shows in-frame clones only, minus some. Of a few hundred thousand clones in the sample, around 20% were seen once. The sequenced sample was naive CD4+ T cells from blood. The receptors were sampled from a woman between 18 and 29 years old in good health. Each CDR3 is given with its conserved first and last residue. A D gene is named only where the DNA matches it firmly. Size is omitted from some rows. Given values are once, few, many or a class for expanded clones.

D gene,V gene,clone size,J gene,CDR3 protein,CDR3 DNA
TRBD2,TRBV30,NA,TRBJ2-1,CAWTGLAGWDNNEQFF,TGTGCCTGGACGGGACTAGCGGGTTGGGACAACAATGAGCAGTTCTTC
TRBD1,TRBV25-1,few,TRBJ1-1,CASRQGVTEAFF,TGTGCCAGCAGGCAGGGGGTAACTGAAGCTTTCTTT
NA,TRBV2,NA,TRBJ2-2,CASSELIGATGELFF,TGTGCCAGCAGTGAACTCATAGGGGCCACCGGGGAGCTGTTTTTT
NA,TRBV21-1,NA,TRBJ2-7,CASSGGLSGRPYYEQYF,TGTGCCAGCAGCGGAGGCTTAAGCGGGAGGCCTTACTACGAGCAGTACTTC
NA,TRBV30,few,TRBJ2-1,CAWSVFNEQFF,TGTGCCTGGAGCGTATTCAATGAGCAGTTCTTC
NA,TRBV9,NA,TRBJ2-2,CASSLRWGDGELFF,TGTGCCAGCAGCCTCCGATGGGGAGATGGGGAGCTGTTTTTT
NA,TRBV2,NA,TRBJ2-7,CASTHLGGRERQYF,TGTGCCAGCACCCATTTGGGTGGACGGGAGAGGCAGTACTTC
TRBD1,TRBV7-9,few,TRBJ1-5,CASSRDRVGQPQHF,TGTGCCAGCAGCCGGGACAGGGTCGGTCAGCCCCAGCATTTT
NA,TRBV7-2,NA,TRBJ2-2,CASSLGGTGELFF,TGTGCCAGCAGCCTTGGGGGGACCGGGGAGCTGTTTTTT
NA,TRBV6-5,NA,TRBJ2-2,CASRREAGELFF,TGTGCCAGCAGAAGGGAGGCCGGGGAGCTGTTTTTT
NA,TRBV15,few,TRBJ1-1,CATSRGRDKNTEAFF,TGTGCCACCAGTCGAGGGAGGGACAAGAACACTGAAGCTTTCTTT
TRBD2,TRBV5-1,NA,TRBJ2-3,CASSLGGRRGDTQYF,TGCGCCAGCAGCTTGGGCGGGAGGCGTGGAGATACGCAGTATTTT
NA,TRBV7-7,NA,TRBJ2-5,CASSSSGTQYF,TGTGCTAGCAGCTCCAGCGGGACCCAGTACTTC
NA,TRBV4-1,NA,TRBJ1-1,CASSQEELGAFF,TGCGCCAGCAGCCAAGAGGAACTAGGAGCTTTCTTT
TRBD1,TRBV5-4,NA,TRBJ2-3,CASSSPATGGTDTQYF,TGTGCCAGCAGCTCACCGGCGACAGGGGGCACAGATACGCAGTATTTT
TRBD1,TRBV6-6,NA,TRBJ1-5,CASSLGQGNQPQHF,TGTGCCAGCAGCCTGGGACAGGGCAATCAGCCCCAGCATTTT
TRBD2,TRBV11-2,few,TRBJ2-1,CASREYGLAAYNEQFF,TGTGCCAGCAGGGAATACGGACTAGCGGCTTACAATGAGCAGTTCTTC
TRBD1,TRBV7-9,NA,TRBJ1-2,CASSFRDRVNYGYTF,TGTGCCAGCAGCTTCCGGGACAGAGTTAACTATGGCTACACCTTC
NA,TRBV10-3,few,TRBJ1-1,CATRTDNPEAFF,TGTGCCACCCGGACAGACAACCCTGAAGCTTTCTTT
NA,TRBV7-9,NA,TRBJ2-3,CASTSLDTQYF,TGTGCCAGCACCTCTCTGGATACGCAGTATTTT
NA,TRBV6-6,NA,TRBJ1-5,CASSYRRGVSNQPQHF,TGTGCCAGCAGTTACCGTCGTGGAGTTAGCAATCAGCCCCAGCATTTT
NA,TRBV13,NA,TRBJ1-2,CASSSRGGGDYGYTF,TGTGCCAGCAGCTCCCGGGGAGGCGGGGACTATGGCTACACCTTC
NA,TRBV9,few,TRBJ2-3,CASSGEVHSTDTQYF,TGTGCCAGCAGCGGGGAGGTACATAGCACAGATACGCAGTATTTT
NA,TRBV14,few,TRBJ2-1,CASSQAGSSYNEQFF,TGTGCCAGCAGCCAAGCGGGAAGCTCCTACAATGAGCAGTTCTTC
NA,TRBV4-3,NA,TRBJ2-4,CASSPTAGEGNIQYF,TGCGCCAGCAGCCCCACGGCAGGCGAGGGAAACATTCAGTACTTC
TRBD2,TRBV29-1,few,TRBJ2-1,CSQEGTSLYNEQFF,TGCAGCCAGGAAGGGACTAGTCTTTACAATGAGCAGTTCTTC
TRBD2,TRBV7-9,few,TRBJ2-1,CASSLPREGPNEQFF,TGTGCCAGCAGCTTACCGCGGGAGGGCCCTAATGAGCAGTTCTTC
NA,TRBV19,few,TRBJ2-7,CASSAGSGARLYF,TGTGCCAGTAGTGCCGGGAGTGGGGCCCGGTTGTACTTC
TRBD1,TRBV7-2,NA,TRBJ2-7,CASSFVAGGWYEQYF,TGTGCCAGCAGCTTTGTGGCAGGGGGATGGTACGAGCAGTACTTC
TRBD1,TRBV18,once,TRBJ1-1,CASSQGGWGTEAFF,TGTGCCAGCTCACAAGGGGGCTGGGGCACTGAAGCTTTCTTT
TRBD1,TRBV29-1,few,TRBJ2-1,CSVEDQTGLDEQFF,TGCAGCGTTGAAGATCAGACAGGGTTGGATGAGCAGTTCTTC
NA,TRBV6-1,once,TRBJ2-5,CASSEGNRETQYF,TGTGCCAGCAGTGAAGGGAACAGAGAGACCCAGTACTTC
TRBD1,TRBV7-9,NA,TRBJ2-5,CASKRGTGVETQYF,TGTGCCAGTAAAAGAGGGACAGGGGTGGAGACCCAGTACTTC
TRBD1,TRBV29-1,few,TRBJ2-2,CSVVVDRGRPYTGELFF,TGCAGCGTTGTGGTGGACAGGGGTCGTCCTTACACCGGGGAGCTGTTTTTT
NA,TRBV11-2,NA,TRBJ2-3,CASSIFSDTQYF,TGTGCCAGCAGCATATTCTCAGATACGCAGTATTTT
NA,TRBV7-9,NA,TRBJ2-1,CASSRGALSSNEQFF,TGTGCCAGCAGCCGGGGGGCACTATCGTCGAATGAGCAGTTCTTC
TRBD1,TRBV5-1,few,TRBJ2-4,CASSLDRIKNIQYF,TGCGCCAGCAGCCTGGACAGGATCAAAAACATTCAGTACTTC
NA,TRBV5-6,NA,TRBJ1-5,CASSLTGAGQPQHF,TGTGCCAGCAGCTTGACAGGAGCAGGGCAGCCCCAGCATTTT
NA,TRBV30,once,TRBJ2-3,CAFHSGNTDTQYF,TGTGCCTTCCATAGCGGAAACACAGATACGCAGTATTTT
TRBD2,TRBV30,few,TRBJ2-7,CAWIGGAYEQYF,TGTGCCTGGATTGGGGGGGCCTACGAGCAGTACTTC
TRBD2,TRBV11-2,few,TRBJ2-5,CASSSKRLAGGETQYF,TGTGCCAGCAGCTCGAAGCGGCTAGCGGGGGGGGAGACCCAGTACTTC
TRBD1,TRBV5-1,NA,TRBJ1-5,CASSWRGQGQPQHF,TGCGCCAGCAGCTGGAGGGGGCAGGGACAGCCCCAGCATTTT
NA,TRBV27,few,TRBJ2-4,CASSPDLRVSKNIQYF,TGTGCCAGCAGTCCCGACCTCAGGGTTAGCAAAAACATTCAGTACTTC
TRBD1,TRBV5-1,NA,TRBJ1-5,CASSLGGDSSQPQHF,TGCGCCAGCAGCTTGGGGGGGGACAGCAGTCAGCCCCAGCATTTT
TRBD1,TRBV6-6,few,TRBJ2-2,CATLTGLNTGELFF,TGTGCCACCCTGACAGGGCTCAACACCGGGGAGCTGTTTTTT